This T cell receptor (beta chain) came from a study of human T cells and chemical hapten exposure. General study points: Large CDR3 similarity clusters arose significantly more often from expanded TCRs than from controls.

This clonotype showed up many times. Its antigen is currently unknown. Time point in this sample: patch test 2, 6 weeks after DPC sensitization. Treatment denoted: therapeutic diphenylcyclopropenone sensitization with weekly scalp DPC. Donation of samples came from alopecia patients who were 18 to 70 years old and suitable for DPC. TCRdb processed the RACE reads anew with MiXCR; each CDR3 protein has one entry. The sample shows just over 350,000 distinct CDR3 sequences, around 6% of them seen only once. V dropped 4 bases and J dropped 0 bases, with 7 bases sitting between them. Germline CDR1 and CDR2: SGHTA and FQGNSA. The CDR3 has 14 amino acids.

The sample consisted of whole blood, taken in connection with sensitization to the hapten diphenylcyclopropenone (DPC). V usage is TRBV7-2 and J usage is TRBJ1-5; D call uncertain. This TCR came from a woman aged 18-29 years with alopecia areata. Some clones in this sample may be carry-over from other donors' samples. CDR3 coding DNA: TGTGCCAGCAGCTATCCCTATAGCAATCAGCCCCAGCATTTT. Protein product: CASSYPYSNQPQHF.